The 13 T cell receptor beta chains below were found in one sample sequenced in a study of T cell repertoires in cytomegalovirus infection. TCRdb re-derived calls from the reads in MiXCR, one entry per CDR3 protein. The sample lists around 540,000 distinct CDR3 sequences; more than 30% were seen once. Antigens for these TCRs are unknown. Sequenced here: cultured PBMCs, sampled from culture after CMV antigen stimulation. The receptors come from a human donor in good health (CMV status not recorded). Some clones in this sample may be carry-over from other donors' samples.

The rearrangement joins TRBV7-2 to TRBJ1-1; D is undetermined. The CDR3 sequence is 13 residues long. Trimming removed 2 bases at V and 7 bases at J, with 11 bases between. In germline, CDR1 is SGHTA, CDR2 FQGNSA. The CDR3 DNA sequence: TGTGCCAGCAGCTTAACGCCGGGCCATGAAGCTTTCTTT. Translation gives CASSLTPGHEAFF.

The CDR3 nucleotides read TGTGCCAGTAGCCCGACAGCTTTTGGCAATCAGCCCCAGCATTTT. The encoded protein is CASSPTAFGNQPQHF. The rearrangement uses TRBV19 and TRBJ1-5; weak D call: TRBD1 (5 bases). CDR3 length: 15 residues. The V and J ends lost 6 bases and 2 bases respectively, with 14 bases between them. Germline V lookup: CDR1 LNHDA, CDR2 SQIVND (reference sequence).

This clonotype has just a few counts. This CDR3 reads CASSLEGRSTDTQYF. The CDR3 DNA sequence: TGTGCCAGCAGCTTAGAAGGACGTAGCACAGATACGCAGTATTTT. V gene TRBV11-2 combines with J gene TRBJ2-3, with unresolved D. This CDR3 has 15 residues. Deletions cut 0 bases from V and 0 bases from J, with 7 bases between. From germline, CDR1 is SGHAT and CDR2 FQNNGV.

This clonotype was seen a few times. The J gene is TRBJ2-2, the V gene TRBV6-6, with D perhaps TRBD2 (6 bases). Germline loops: CDR1 MNHNY, CDR2 SVGAGI (reference sequence). CDR3 size: 15 residues. V was pared by 2 bases and J by 6 bases, with 13 bases between. The CDR3 loop is CASSYNQLAPGELFF. In DNA, the CDR3 is TGTGCCAGCAGTTACAACCAACTAGCTCCCGGGGAGCTGTTTTTT.

This clonotype was counted only a few times. The rearrangement uses TRBV6-2 or TRBV6-3 and TRBJ2-1; D ambiguous. The CDR3 length is 12 residues. Deletions cut 4 bases from V and 5 bases from J, with 6 bases between. Germline V gene sequence: CDR1 MNHEY, CDR2 SVGEGT. CDR3 bases: TGTGCCAGCAGTTCCCCCGACAATGAGCAGTTCTTC. Encoded protein: CASSSPDNEQFF.

The chain combines TRBV30 with TRBJ2-2, with 7 bases that match TRBD2. Germline V lookup: CDR1 GTSNPN, CDR2 SVGIG (reference sequence). The CDR3 is 13 residues long. Trimming at V came to 5 bases and at J to 6 bases, leaving 6 bases not matched to a gene. The CDR3 region is CAWAGLRSGELFF. The CDR3 DNA reads as TGTGCCTGGGCGGGACTACGCTCCGGGGAGCTGTTTTTT.

This chain joins TRBV28 and TRBJ2-5; a weak D match, TRBD2 (6 bases). Deletions cut 2 bases from V and 0 bases from J, with 10 bases between. This CDR3 spans 15 amino acids. The germline gives CDR1 MDHEN, CDR2 SYDVKM. The CDR3 DNA sequence: TGTGCCAGCAGTTTAATAGCGGATTACCAAGAGACCCAGTACTTC. Translated: CASSLIADYQETQYF.

The chain couples TRBV10-3 to TRBJ2-7, with D uncertain. Trimming cost V 3 bases and J 1 base, with 7 bases left between them. CDR1 is ENHRY, CDR2 SYGVKD, per germline. The CDR3 is made up of 13 amino acids. CDR3 bases: TGTGCCATCAGTGAAACGGGTTCCTACGAGCAGTACTTC. Amino acids: CAISETGSYEQYF.

The chain recombines TRBV20-1 with TRBJ1-5, with TRBD1 matching over 8 bases. The germline CDR1 and CDR2 sequences are DFQATT and SNEGSKA (reference sequence). V shed 5 bases, J shed 2 bases, and the junction held 5 bases outside the gene matches. The CDR3 runs 14 residues. The CDR3 protein is CSALQGAGNQPQHF. The CDR3 DNA sequence: TGCAGTGCTCTTCAGGGGGCGGGCAATCAGCCCCAGCATTTT.

This clonotype occurred many times. This rearrangement joins TRBV7-2 to TRBJ2-3; D may be TRBD1 or TRBD2 (5 bases each). The CDR3 runs 14 residues. Deletions cut 6 bases from V and 5 bases from J, with 15 bases between. Germline-derived CDR1 and CDR2 are SGHTA and FQGNSA. CDR3 sequence reads: CASRPGTNRDTQYF. The CDR3 DNA reads as TGTGCCAGCAGACCCGGGACGAATAGAGATACGCAGTATTTT.

The chain couples TRBV7-2 to TRBJ2-5; 9 positions match TRBD2. V gave up 5 bases and J gave up 1 base; unmatched junction bases: 5. The CDR3 spans 15 residues. Germline V gene sequence: CDR1 SGHTA, CDR2 FQGNSA. The CDR3 bases are TGTGCCAGCAGCGGGGCTAGCGGGACCCAAGAGACCCAGTACTTC. It is translated as CASSGASGTQETQYF.

This clonotype occurred many times. The chain has TRBV6-5 and TRBJ1-1; D ambiguous. Germline CDR1 is MNHEY and CDR2 is SVGAGI. V lost 6 bases and J lost 0, with 8 bases in between. The CDR3 runs to 13 residues. The CDR3 region has the DNA TGTGCCAGCAGCTTCTGGGTGAACACTGAAGCTTTCTTT. It codes for CASSFWVNTEAFF.

The table lists this clonotype with many counts. The V gene is TRBV7-2, the J gene TRBJ2-5; 8 nucleotides match TRBD2. CDR1 is SGHTA and CDR2 is FQGNSA in the germline V gene. The J segment lost 2 bases and the V segment lost 5 bases, leaving 7 bases of the junction unmatched. The CDR3 sequence is 15 residues long. CDR3 sequence: CASSPLGGGQETQYF. DNA for the CDR3: TGTGCCAGCAGCCCCCTGGGCGGGGGGCAAGAGACCCAGTACTTC.